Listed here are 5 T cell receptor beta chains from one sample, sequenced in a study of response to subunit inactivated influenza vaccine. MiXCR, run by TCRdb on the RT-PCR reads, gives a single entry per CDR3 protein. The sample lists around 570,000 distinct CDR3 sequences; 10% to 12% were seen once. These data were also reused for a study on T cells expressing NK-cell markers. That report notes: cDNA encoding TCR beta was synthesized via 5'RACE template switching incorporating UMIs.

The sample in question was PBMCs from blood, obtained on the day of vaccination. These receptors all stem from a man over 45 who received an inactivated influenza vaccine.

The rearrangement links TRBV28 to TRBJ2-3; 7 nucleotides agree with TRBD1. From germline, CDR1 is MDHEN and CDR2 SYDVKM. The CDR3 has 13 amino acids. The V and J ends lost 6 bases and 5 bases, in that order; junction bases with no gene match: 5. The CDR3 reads CASRAGGIDTQYF. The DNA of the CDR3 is TGTGCCAGCAGGGCAGGGGGAATAGATACGCAGTATTTT.

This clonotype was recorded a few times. This CDR3 is CASSYTDLRTGGAYGYTF. The CDR3 DNA reads as TGTGCCAGCAGCTATACTGATCTCCGGACAGGGGGCGCGTATGGCTACACCTTC. The rearrangement joins TRBV5-5 to TRBJ1-2; TRBD1 matches 11 bases. The J segment lost 5 bases and the V segment lost 3 bases, leaving 15 bases of the junction unmatched. This CDR3 contains 18 residues. Germline V gene data show CDR1 as SGHKS and CDR2 as YYEKEE (reference sequence).

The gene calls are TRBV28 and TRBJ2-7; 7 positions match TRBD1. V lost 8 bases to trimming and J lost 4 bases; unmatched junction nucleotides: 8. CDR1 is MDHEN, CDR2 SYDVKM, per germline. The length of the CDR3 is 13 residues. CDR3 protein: CASGTGTVYEQYF. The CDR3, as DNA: TGTGCCAGCGGAACAGGGACAGTATACGAGCAGTACTTC.

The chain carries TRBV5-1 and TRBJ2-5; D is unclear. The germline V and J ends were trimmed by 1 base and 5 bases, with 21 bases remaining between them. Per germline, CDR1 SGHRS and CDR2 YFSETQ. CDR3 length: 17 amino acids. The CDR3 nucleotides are TGCGCCAGCAGCTTGCTACCCGCGAAGGGTAAAGTGGAGACCCAGTACTTC. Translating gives CASSLLPAKGKVETQYF.

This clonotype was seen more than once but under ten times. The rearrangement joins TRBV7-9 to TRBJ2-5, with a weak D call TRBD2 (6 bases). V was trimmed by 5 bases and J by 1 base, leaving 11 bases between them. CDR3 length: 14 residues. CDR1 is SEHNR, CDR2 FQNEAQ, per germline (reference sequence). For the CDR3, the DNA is TGTGCCAGCAGCGCCTATAGCGGCCAAGAGACCCAGTACTTC. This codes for CASSAYSGQETQYF.